This TCR beta chain was sequenced for a study of human CD8 memory T cell subsets. Total CD8+ T cells were enriched by negative magnetic separation. Germline V gives CDR1 SGHRS, CDR2 YFSETQ. The CDR3 spans 13 residues. Production of TCR beta libraries used UMI-labeled 5' RACE as the method. With the 5' RACE reads reprocessed, TCRdb shows one record per CDR3 protein and no DNA. Found here are roughly 4,500 distinct CDR3 sequences; the top ten clones hold 25% to 35%. Frequency places this clonotype as medium-sized (0.01 to 0.1%). The receptor comes from a human donor in good health. The J gene is TRBJ1-1, the V gene TRBV5-1. Sequencing used CD8+ T cells from PBMCs. CDR3 protein: CASSPEMNTEAFF.